This T cell receptor beta chain is drawn from a study of T cell responses to AZD1222 COVID-19 vaccine. Sequencing was performed with immunoSEQ multiplex PCR; in TCRdb, only in-frame clones are kept and a portion is missing. This sample yields over 90,000 clones, of which roughly 92% are seen a single time; roughly 3% belongs to the top ten. V gave up 3 bases and J gave up 1 base, with 7 bases separating them. The CDR3 totals 14 residues. The germline V gene encodes CDR1 LGHDT and CDR2 YNNKEL (reference sequence). Second-dose groups at about 4 or about 12 weeks were pooled. The study, taken as a whole, reports: The donor cohort was predominantly white British with a female majority, and clonal diversity may have been underestimated.

Regarding this clone: Its target is unknown.

The source material was peripheral blood, sampled 28 days after the second AZD1222 dose. The rearrangement links TRBV3-1 (or the pseudogene TRBV3-2) to TRBJ1-5, with no clear D. This TCR was recovered from an adult who received the AZD1222 COVID-19 vaccine. CDR3 DNA: TGTGCCAGCAGCCAGGTAGGAAGCAATCAGCCCCAGCATTTT. Protein sequence: CASSQVGSNQPQHF.